Shown below are 23 T cell receptor beta chains from a single sample sequenced in a study of cytomegalovirus exposure and HLA in healthy donors. The PCR contained 60 Vbeta and 13 Jbeta primers. Produced via immunoSEQ multiplex PCR; TCRdb's table is partial and in-frame only. The sample has roughly 160,000 clones; 70% to 80% are singletons. The specimen sequenced was PBMCs. The receptors were gathered from a man in his forties or fifties in good health and CMV-seronegative.

This chain uses TRBV11-2 with TRBJ2-1; 8 nucleotides line up with TRBD2. CDR1 and CDR2 (germline): SGHAT, FQNNGV. V lost 1 base to trimming and J lost 7 bases; unmatched junction nucleotides: 6. The CDR3 has 15 residues. The CDR3 sequence is CASSLAGRARNEQFF. DNA for the CDR3: TGTGCCAGCAGCTTAGCCGGGAGGGCCAGAAATGAGCAGTTCTTC.

The J gene is TRBJ1-1, the V gene TRBV28; tentatively, D is TRBD1 (6 bases). The ends were cut back, 2 bases at V and 10 bases at J, with 14 bases in the middle. Germline V CDR1 and CDR2: MDHEN, SYDVKM. This CDR3 is 13 amino acids long. This chain's CDR3 is CASSLRDRSGAFF. DNA for the CDR3: TGTGCCAGCAGTTTACGCGACAGGTCTGGAGCTTTCTTT.

The genes are TRBV25-1 and TRBJ1-2, with 9 positions matching TRBD1. The V gene end was trimmed by 4 bases and the J gene end by 7 bases; junction bases not matched to a gene: 10. Germline V gives CDR1 MGHDK, CDR2 SYGVNS. The CDR3 has 15 amino acids. The chain's CDR3 is CASSGPGQGVSGYTF. In DNA, the CDR3 is TGTGCCAGCAGTGGACCGGGACAGGGTGTCTCTGGCTACACCTTC.

The V and J genes are TRBV5-6 and TRBJ2-7, with 7 bases fitting TRBD1. The CDR3 sequence is 15 residues long. CDR1 and CDR2 (germline): SGHDT, YYEEEE. V lost 4 bases and J lost 0; bases outside the gene matches: 7. The CDR3 sequence: CASSIRGQSSYEQYF. CDR3 coding DNA: TGTGCCAGCAGCATTAGGGGGCAGAGCTCCTACGAGCAGTACTTC.

The chain couples TRBV28 to TRBJ1-4, with TRBD1 matching 11 bases. V trimming: 4 bases; J trimming: 13 bases; junction bases outside the gene matches: 5. CDR3 length: 13 amino acids. The germline gives CDR1 MDHEN, CDR2 SYDVKM. The CDR3 loop reads CASSSRTGGRLFF. The DNA for the CDR3 is TGTGCCAGCAGTTCACGGACAGGGGGCAGACTGTTTTTT.

This clone was seen only once. The chain employs TRBV7-8 and TRBJ2-3; 10 bases align to TRBD1. The CDR3 is made up of 15 amino acids. The ends lost 5 bases at V and 5 bases at J; junction bases unmatched: 7. CDR1 is SGHVS and CDR2 is FQNEAQ in the germline V gene. CDR3 protein: CASSQDRGLGDTQYF. In DNA form, the CDR3 reads TGTGCCAGCAGCCAAGACAGGGGGCTAGGAGATACGCAGTATTTT.

The chain links TRBV14 to TRBJ1-2; no clear D gene. The V end was cut by 0 bases, the J end by 4 bases, with 9 bases between. CDR1 and CDR2 (germline): SGHDN, FVKESK. The CDR3 extends over 14 amino acids. CDR3 sequence: CASSQDGGPYGYTF. CDR3 sequence (DNA): TGTGCCAGCAGCCAAGACGGCGGGCCCTATGGCTACACCTTC.

This clone has just a few counts. The chain joins TRBV5-4 to TRBJ2-5; 9 bases fit TRBD1. The tail of the sequence fits TRBJ2-7 better, so the J call may be wrong. The CDR3 has 15 amino acids. In germline, CDR1 is SGHNT, CDR2 YYREEE (reference sequence). Written as DNA, the CDR3 is TGTGCCAGCAGCCCCGGGACAGGGTCCTCCTACGAGCAGTACTTC. Amino acid sequence: CASSPGTGSSYEQYF.

A remark on this clone: One end of the junction is discordant with germline, which a read error may explain. The chain combines TRBV27 with TRBJ2-6; D perhaps matches TRBD1 (5 bases). Germline V gene sequence: CDR1 MNHEY, CDR2 SMNVEV (reference sequence). The CDR3 has 13 amino acids. The CDR3 spells CASRTDGANGLTF. The CDR3 DNA is TGTGCCAGCAGGACCGATGGGGCCAACGGCCTGACTTTC.

About this clone: No conserved phenylalanine or tryptophan is present at the end of the CDR3, so a read error is the likely explanation. The chain employs TRBV27 and TRBJ1-3, with TRBD1 identical over 7 bases. V shed 4 bases and J 7 bases; nucleotides not matched to a gene: 4. The CDR3 has 13 residues. In germline, CDR1 is MNHEY, CDR2 SMNVEV (reference sequence). CDR3 loop: CASSSRGSNTIYL. The CDR3 DNA is TGTGCCAGCAGTTCCAGGGGGTCGAACACCATATATCTT.

Only one count was recorded for this clone. This chain connects TRBV9 to TRBJ2-3, with 7 bases that match TRBD2. Per the germline V gene, CDR1 is SGDLS and CDR2 is YYNGEE. The ends lost 4 bases at V and 8 bases at J; junction bases unmatched: 10. The CDR3 covers 14 residues. CDR3 nucleotide sequence: TGTGCCAGCAGCTCCTTAGCGGGCCCAGGTACGCAGTATTTT. It specifies CASSSLAGPGTQYF.

This clone was counted between two and nine times. The chain uses TRBV30 and TRBJ1-1; 7 bases align to TRBD1. Looked up from germline, CDR1 is GTSNPN and CDR2 is SVGIG (reference sequence). There are 14 residues in the CDR3. The V gene end was trimmed by 0 bases and the J gene end by 1 base; junction bases not matched to a gene: 2. The CDR3 region is CAWSVQGPNTEAFF. Written as DNA, the CDR3 is TGTGCCTGGAGTGTACAGGGGCCGAACACTGAAGCTTTCTTT. Full variable domain (missing parts from reference TRBV30 and TRBJ1-1): SQTIHQWPATLVQPVGSPLSLECTVEGTSNPNLYWYRQAAGRGLQLLFYSVGIGQISSEVPQNLSASRPQDRQFILSSKKLLLSDSGFYLCAWSVQGPNTEAFFGQGTRLTVV.

Concerning this clone: One end of the junction is discordant with germline, which a read error may explain. The genes are TRBV5-4 and TRBJ2-4, with D tentatively TRBD2 (5 bases). This CDR3 region has 15 residues. CDR1 is SGHNT, CDR2 YYREEE, per germline (reference sequence). CDR3 coding DNA: TGTGCCAGCAGCCGACTTGAGGGAACCAAAAACAGTCAGTACTTC. Amino acids: CASSRLEGTKNSQYF.

As to this clone: The germline gene is not matched at one end of the junction; a read error may be the cause. The chain links TRBV7-7 to TRBJ2-1; D might be TRBD1 (6 bases). Per germline, CDR1 SSHAT and CDR2 FNYEAQ (reference sequence). This CDR3 has 13 residues. The CDR3 here is CASSFRGGNEQFF. CDR3 in DNA: TGTGCTAGCAGCTTCAGGGGTGGGAATGAGCAGTTCTTC. Full variable domain (missing parts from reference TRBV7-7 and TRBJ2-1): GAGVSQSPRYKVTKRGQDVTLRCDPISSHATLYWYQQALGQGPEFLTYFNYEAQPDKSGLPSDRFSAERPEGSISTLTIQRTEQRDSAMYRCASSFRGGNEQFFGPGTRLTVL.

This sequence joins TRBV27 and TRBJ2-7, with 9 bases lining up with TRBD2. The CDR3 spans 14 residues. The V gene's germline CDR1 is MNHEY and CDR2 SMNVEV (reference sequence). The junction had 6 bases not matched to a gene; V was cut back by 7 bases and J by 2 bases. CDR3 in amino acids: CASKASGIPYEQYF. CDR3 DNA sequence: TGTGCCAGCAAGGCTAGCGGGATCCCCTACGAGCAGTACTTC.

Notes on this clone: This specimen includes other DNA sequences encoding the same CDR3. The chain carries TRBV28 and TRBJ2-7, with 8 nucleotides matching TRBD2. Trimming cost V 3 bases and J 2 bases; bases outside gene matches: 6. This CDR3 has 15 residues. Germline CDR1 MDHEN, CDR2 SYDVKM. The CDR3 reads CASSLSLAGPYEQYF. DNA of the CDR3: TGTGCCAGCAGTTTGTCCCTAGCGGGTCCCTACGAGCAGTACTTC. The full variable domain, its missing parts supplied by reference TRBV28 and TRBJ2-7, is DVKVTQSSRYLVKRTGEKVFLECVQDMDHENMFWYRQDPGLGLRLIYFSYDVKMKEKGDIPEGYSVSREKKERFSLILESASTNQTSMYLCASSLSLAGPYEQYFGPGTRLTVT.

The chain uses TRBV28 and TRBJ2-2; possibly TRBD1 for D (6 bases). The CDR3 totals 13 residues. Germline CDR1 MDHEN, CDR2 SYDVKM. V lost 5 bases, J lost 4 bases, and 8 bases lay in between. The CDR3: CASSTQGTGELFF. The CDR3 coding sequence is TGTGCCAGCAGTACACAGGGCACCGGGGAGCTGTTTTTT.

This chain connects TRBV7-2 to TRBJ2-2; the match to TRBD2 covers 10 bases. Germline CDR1 is SGHTA and CDR2 is FQGNSA. The CDR3 sequence is 17 residues long. V lost 5 bases and J lost 4; bases outside the gene matches: 10. The CDR3 sequence is CASSHSRPSGGTGELFF. The CDR3, as DNA: TGTGCCAGCAGCCACTCAAGGCCTAGCGGGGGCACCGGGGAGCTGTTTTTT.

The J gene is TRBJ2-4, the V gene TRBV1; the tabulated D call, TRBD2, remains unverified against the DNA. TRBV1 is listed as a pseudogene. This CDR3 is built from 17 residues. CDR3 protein: CTSSQDLGRGRVNSQYF. The CDR3 DNA sequence: TGCACCAGCAGCCAAGATCTTGGGAGGGGGAGGGTGAACAGTCAGTACTTC.

The chain joins TRBV7-6 to TRBJ2-7; 7 bases line up with TRBD2. The CDR3 contains 14 residues. With V trimmed by 5 bases and J by 6 bases, 10 bases remained unmatched. CDR1 and CDR2 from the germline V gene are SGHVS and FNYEAQ. Written as DNA, the CDR3 is TGTGCCAGCAGCCAACTAGCGTGGGGAGGCGAGCAGTACTTC. It is translated as CASSQLAWGGEQYF. Using reference TRBV7-6 and TRBJ2-7 for the parts outside the CDR3, the full variable domain is GAGVSQSPRYKVTKRGQDVALRCDPISGHVSLYWYRQALGQGPEFLTYFNYEAQQDKSGLPNDRFSAERPEGSISTLTIQRTEQRDSAMYRCASSQLAWGGEQYFGPGTRLTVT.

The CDR3 reads CASSVETSGSLLQFF. CDR3 DNA: TGTGCCAGCAGCGTCGAGACTAGCGGGAGTCTGTTGCAGTTCTTC. The chain joins TRBV9 to TRBJ2-1; 12 bases fit TRBD2. V gave up 2 bases and J gave up 12 bases; unmatched junction bases: 9. CDR1 SGDLS and CDR2 YYNGEE come from the germline V gene. This CDR3 is 15 amino acids long.

This sequence joins TRBV4-2 and TRBJ2-1; unclear D gene. Per germline, CDR1 LGHNA and CDR2 YNFKEQ. CDR3 length equals 17 residues. Trimming left V 4 bases short and J 4 bases short, with 20 bases between. The CDR3 DNA follows: TGTGCCAGCAGCCCAAACCCCCTGGGCAGACCATACAATGAGCAGTTCTTC. This codes for CASSPNPLGRPYNEQFF.

The genes are TRBV19 and TRBJ2-3; D is possibly TRBD1 (6 bases). CDR1 is LNHDA, CDR2 SQIVND, per germline (reference sequence). The CDR3 consists of 14 residues. Trimming took off 5 bases at V and 6 bases at J, with 15 bases between the two ends. Written as DNA, the CDR3 is TGTGCCAGTAGTTGGGGGCCGGGTGGGGATACGCAGTATTTT. As protein: CASSWGPGGDTQYF.